Shown below are 30 T cell receptor beta chains from a single sample sequenced in a study of tumor-infiltrating lymphocytes in primary liver carcinoma (dated by TCRdb to 2016 to 2017). Blood RNA was extracted from unsorted whole blood using TRIzol reagent, and germline DNA was obtained with the DNeasy Blood & Tissue kit. These reads were obtained on an Illumina HiSeq 2500. A constant-region primer and ProtoScript II reverse transcriptase were used to reverse-transcribe TCRbeta-specific cDNA from 500 ng total RNA. Three nested multiplex PCR rounds, following a slightly modified ARM-PCR procedure, were used to build the TCRbeta libraries. Each of the first two PCR rounds ran for around 10 cycles using multiplex TRBV1-TRBV30 forward primers together with a Cbeta reverse primer. TCRdb applied fastp at Q25 and MiXCR to the public reads, then kept only in-frame beta chains. Rows are unified per CDR3 protein, each entry keeping the most common DNA and genes. The sample table lists about 330,000 distinct CDR3 sequences, around three fifths of them with a count of one. 5.5% to 7% of the sample comes from the top ten.

What was sequenced was peripheral blood. These receptors originate from a man aged 40-55 years with primary liver carcinoma and hepatitis B virus infection.

In the case of this clonotype: The junction differs from germline at one of its ends, possibly a read error. The chain couples TRBV30 to TRBJ2-7, with D perhaps matching TRBD2 (6 bases). The CDR3 is 11 residues long. Germline CDR1 GTSNPN, CDR2 SVGIG (reference sequence). This chain's CDR3 is CARGEAYEQHF. CDR3 DNA sequence: TGTGCCAGAGGGGAGGCTTACGAGCAGCACTTC.

As to this clonotype: The junction departs from the called germline gene at one end, perhaps through a read error. The rearrangement uses TRBV11-3 and TRBJ2-3; TRBD2 is a possible D gene (6 bases). The length of the CDR3 is 16 residues. The germline CDR1 and CDR2 sequences are SGHNT and YENEEA. CDR3 sequence: CANSPGTLSSTDTQYF. The CDR3 DNA reads TGTGCCAACAGCCCAGGGACTTTATCTAGTACAGATACGCAGTATTTT.

Concerning this clonotype: At one end, the junction sequence differs from germline, possibly due to a read error. As DNA, the CDR3 is TGTGCCAGTAGCTCTTCATCCGGGACAGTCTCCTACGAGCAGTACTTC. As protein: CASSSSSGTVSYEQYF. This sequence joins TRBV11-2 and TRBJ2-7, with 7 positions matching TRBD1. CDR3 length: 16 residues. Germline CDR1 and CDR2: SGHAT and FQNNGV.

As concerns this clonotype: This is likely a read error, given that the CDR3 carries no conserved phenylalanine or tryptophan at its end. The chain uses TRBV13 and TRBJ1-5; 7 positions match TRBD1. CDR1 PRHDT and CDR2 FYEKMQ come from the germline V gene (reference sequence). The CDR3 is 14 residues long. CDR3 region: CASSLSGGSQPQHL. The DNA for the CDR3 is TGTGCGAGCAGCTTATCAGGGGGAAGTCAGCCCCAGCATTTA.

The chain carries TRBV6-1 and TRBJ2-1, with 10 bases that match TRBD1. The junction had 6 bases not matched to a gene; V was cut back by 6 bases and J by 7 bases. CDR1 and CDR2 from the germline V gene are MNHNS and SASEGT. The CDR3 length is 14 residues. CDR3 DNA: TGTGCCAGCAGGGGACAGGGGTCGGGAAATGAGCAGTTCTTC. This translates into CASRGQGSGNEQFF.

The chain carries TRBV10-2 and TRBJ1-6, with 8 nucleotides matching TRBD1. Trimming cost V 3 bases and J 11 bases; bases outside gene matches: 6. Germline assignment: CDR1 WSHSY and CDR2 SAAADI. This CDR3 comprises 14 residues. The CDR3 DNA follows: TGCGCCAGCAGTGAAGACAGGGGAGGCGCACCCCTCCACTTT. Protein: CASSEDRGGAPLHF.

In the case of this clonotype: The junction does not match germline at one end; this may be a read error. This chain uses TRBV11-3 with TRBJ2-1; the match to TRBD2 covers 9 bases. CDR1 is SGHNT, CDR2 YENEEA, per germline. The CDR3 is made up of 14 amino acids. The CDR3 coding sequence is TGTGCCAGCAGCTCTGGACTAGCGTGGAATGAGCAATTCTTC. As protein: CASSSGLAWNEQFF.

To note about this clonotype: This may be a read error: a much more frequent sequence differs by one nucleotide. This chain joins TRBV6-5 and TRBJ2-3; 8 bases match TRBD2. Germline CDR1 reads MNHEY; CDR2 reads SVGAGI. The CDR3 contains 15 residues. For the CDR3, the DNA is TGTGCCAGCAGTAGAGGACTAGCCGGCACAGATATGCAGTATTTT. Encoded protein: CASSRGLAGTDMQYF.

The chain carries TRBV29-1 and TRBJ2-1; 8 positions match TRBD1. Germline CDR1 is SQVTM and CDR2 is ANQGSEA. The CDR3 consists of 13 residues. The CDR3 sequence: CSIEDVGQGKQFF. As DNA, the CDR3 is TGCAGTATTGAAGATGTCGGACAGGGTAAGCAGTTCTTC.

The table lists this clonotype with a few counts. The chain has TRBV5-1 and TRBJ2-7; 8 bases map to TRBD1. The CDR3 extends over 16 amino acids. Germline lookup yields CDR1 SGHRS and CDR2 YFSETQ. After removal of 4 bases from V and 4 bases from J, the junction contained 13 bases not matched to a gene. CDR3 sequence reads: CASSPLGAGGGYEQYF. The CDR3 DNA follows: TGCGCCAGCAGCCCACTCGGAGCAGGGGGCGGGTACGAGCAGTACTTC.

Concerning this clonotype: One end of the junction does not line up with germline, which may come from a read error. The chain couples TRBV5-6 to TRBJ1-6; D gene ambiguous. The CDR3 totals 12 residues. The germline gives CDR1 SGHDT, CDR2 YYEEEE. DNA for the CDR3: TGTGCCAGCAGCTTATTGGGTTCACGCCTCCACTTT. Translating it yields CASSLLGSRLHF.

This clonotype appeared once. The rearrangement uses TRBV5-1 and TRBJ2-3, with 12 bases matching TRBD1. Germline V CDR1 and CDR2: SGHRS, YFSETQ. V was clipped by 6 bases and J by 5 bases; unmatched bases: 4. The CDR3 consists of 14 residues. The CDR3 spells CASTRDRGLDTQYF. The CDR3 DNA reads TGCGCCAGCACCCGGGACAGGGGGCTAGATACGCAGTATTTT.

As for this clonotype: This is likely a read error, given that the CDR3 carries no conserved phenylalanine or tryptophan at its end. This chain uses TRBV6-5 with TRBJ1-5, with 7 bases that match TRBD1. Germline-derived CDR1 and CDR2 are MNHEY and SVGAGI. V shed 6 bases, J shed 2 bases, and the junction held 13 bases outside the gene matches. The CDR3 sequence is 17 residues long. The CDR3 DNA is TGTGCCAGCAGCCCTGGGATAGGGGGCCGGGGCAATCAGCCCCAGCATTAT. Its translation: CASSPGIGGRGNQPQHY.

This chain uses TRBV12-3 or TRBV12-4 with TRBJ2-7; D may correspond to TRBD1 or TRBD2 (5 bases each). The CDR3 extends over 18 amino acids. V shed 5 bases and J shed 2 bases, with 25 bases lying between them. DNA for the CDR3: TGTGCCAGCAGTGTAGACGGACCCGGGGCCCCCGGGACCTACGAGCAGTACTTC. Translated, it gives CASSVDGPGAPGTYEQYF.

About this clonotype itself: A single base separates this from a much larger clone, so it may be a read error. This chain connects TRBV6-2 or TRBV6-3 to TRBJ2-6; D is possibly TRBD1 (6 bases). Between the trimmed V and J ends, which lost 3 bases and 0 bases, there was a span of 15 bases. CDR3 length: 18 residues. Germline V gives CDR1 MNHEY, CDR2 SVGEGT. The CDR3 DNA sequence: TGTGCCAGCAGTTATTGGTACAGGGATTTCTCTGGGGCCAACGTCCTGACTTTC. Translated: CASSYWYRDFSGANVLTF.

This chain links TRBV7-9 with TRBJ2-3; 11 bases agree with TRBD2. CDR1 and CDR2 (germline): SEHNR, FQNEAQ (reference sequence). Germline trimming cut 5 bases from V and 0 bases from J; bases unmatched to any gene: 4. The CDR3 spans 16 residues. The CDR3 reads CASSPGLAASTDTQYF. In DNA form, the CDR3 reads TGTGCCAGCAGCCCGGGACTAGCGGCTAGCACAGATACGCAGTATTTT.

This clonotype was recorded once. A read error is possible here, since a much larger clone lies one base away. The chain couples TRBV4-3 to TRBJ2-7, with D possibly being TRBD1 (6 bases). The CDR3 sequence is 14 residues long. Germline values: CDR1 LGHNA, CDR2 YSLEER. Trimming stripped 3 bases from V and 2 bases from J, with 11 bases between. As DNA, the CDR3 is TGCGCCAGCAGCCAGATTACAGGGACCTACGAGCAGTACTTC. It encodes CASSQITGTYEQYF.

This clonotype has more than one count but fewer than ten. One base away lies a much larger clone, so this may be a sequencing read error. The chain recombines TRBV6-2 or TRBV6-3 with TRBJ1-1; D perhaps matches TRBD1 (5 bases). Germline CDR1 and CDR2: MNHEY and SVGEGT. This CDR3 has 14 amino acids. The CDR3 DNA is TGTGCCAGCAGTCTTACGCGGGGGAACACTGAAGCTCTCTTT. Residues: CASSLTRGNTEALF.

This clonotype was counted many times. This sequence joins TRBV11-2 and TRBJ1-5; perhaps TRBD1 as D (5 bases). Germline V gene lookup returns CDR1 SGHAT and CDR2 FQNNGV. This CDR3 comprises 15 residues. With 9 bases removed from V and 3 bases from J, the gap between germline ends came to 18 bases. The CDR3: CASIRGGWVNQPQHF. The CDR3 nucleotides read TGTGCCAGTATTAGGGGAGGGTGGGTCAATCAGCCCCAGCATTTT.

The chain combines TRBV2 with TRBJ2-7; no clear D gene. The CDR3 is 13 amino acids. V lost 3 bases, J lost 6 bases, and 12 bases lay in between. Germline V gives CDR1 SNHLY, CDR2 FYNNEI. Here the CDR3 reads CASSEERTSEQYF. As DNA, the CDR3 is TGTGCCAGCAGTGAGGAACGGACGTCCGAGCAGTACTTC.

This clonotype has more than one count but fewer than ten. The chain uses TRBV5-1 and TRBJ1-1, with D perhaps TRBD1 (5 bases). CDR3 length equals 14 residues. The V and J ends lost 4 bases and 7 bases respectively, with 17 bases between them. Looked up from germline, CDR1 is SGHRS and CDR2 is YFSETQ. CDR3 protein: CASSPSSGPDEAFF. CDR3 nucleotide sequence: TGCGCCAGCAGCCCATCCTCAGGGCCCGATGAAGCTTTCTTT. Supplemented by reference TRBV5-1 and TRBJ1-1, the full variable domain reads KAGVTQTPRYLIKTRGQQVTLSCSPISGHRSVSWYQQTPGQGLQFLFEYFSETQRNKGNFPGRFSGRQFSNSRSEMNVSTLELGDSALYLCASSPSSGPDEAFFGQGTRLTVV.

This chain joins TRBV6-1 and TRBJ2-2; no reliable D call. This CDR3 has 14 residues. Trimming cost V 2 bases and J 7 bases, with 11 bases left between them. The germline CDR1 and CDR2 sequences are MNHNS and SASEGT. As DNA, the CDR3 is TGTGCCAGCAGTGAAAGGATCCAGATCGGGGAGCTGTTTTTT. Its translation: CASSERIQIGELFF.

The CDR3 sequence: CSVVSCGETQYF. Written as DNA, the CDR3 is TGCAGCGTTGTCAGTTGTGGGGAGACCCAGTACTTC. J is TRBJ2-5 and V is TRBV29-1; D uncertain. Trimming removed 4 bases from V and 5 bases from J, with 11 bases in between. The CDR3 is 12 amino acids. CDR1 SQVTM and CDR2 ANQGSEA come from the germline V gene.

Comment on this clonotype: This clone may be a read error of a much larger clone one base away. The chain uses TRBV10-3 and TRBJ2-3, with D unclear. The length of the CDR3 is 12 residues. The germline CDR1 and CDR2 sequences are ENHRY and SYGVKD. V was cut by 2 bases and J by 4 bases, with 4 bases left in between. CDR3: CAISETSDTQYF. CDR3 DNA sequence: TGTGCCATCAGTGAGACCTCAGATACGCAGTATTTT.

With respect to this clonotype: The junction differs from germline at one of its ends, possibly a read error. The chain joins TRBV5-6 to TRBJ2-1; D possibly corresponds to TRBD2 (6 bases). The CDR3 extends over 16 amino acids. The V gene's germline CDR1 is SGHDT and CDR2 YYEEEE. For the CDR3, the DNA is TGCCCCAGCAGCAGATCAACCGGGACTGTCGAAGGTGAGCAGTTCTTC. It specifies CPSSRSTGTVEGEQFF. Using reference TRBV5-6 and TRBJ2-1 for the parts outside the CDR3, the full variable domain is DAGVTQSPTHLIKTRGQQVTLRCSPKSGHDTVSWYQQALGQGPQFIFQYYEEEERQRGNFPDRFSGHQFPNYSSELNVNALLLGDSALYLCPSSRSTGTVEGEQFFGPGTRLTVL.

The chain links TRBV2 to TRBJ2-3; D is unresolved. There are 13 residues in the CDR3. V gave up 5 bases and J gave up 4 bases, with 10 bases separating them. In germline, CDR1 is SNHLY, CDR2 FYNNEI. This chain's CDR3 is CASSMGAPDTQYF. Here the CDR3 DNA reads TGTGCCAGCAGTATGGGTGCCCCAGATACGCAGTATTTT.

This clonotype occurred a few times. The junction and the germline gene differ at one end; a read error may be behind it. This chain joins TRBV6-5 and TRBJ2-7; tentative D call: TRBD2 (5 bases). Germline CDR1 reads MNHEY; CDR2 reads SVGAGI. CDR3 size: 14 residues. The DNA of the CDR3 is TGTGTCAGCAGTACGACTCTAGCTTCTTACGAGCAGTACTTC. It translates to CVSSTTLASYEQYF.

The chain links TRBV12-3 or TRBV12-4 to TRBJ2-1, with 7 bases fitting TRBD2. The CDR3 extends over 15 amino acids. V was pared by 4 bases and J by 8 bases, with 11 bases of the junction left unmatched. CDR3: CASSYRTRGFDEQFF. DNA of the CDR3: TGTGCCAGCAGTTACCGGACTAGGGGTTTCGATGAGCAGTTCTTC.

As to this clonotype: A much larger clone differs by one base, so this may be a read error. The chain recombines TRBV12-3 or TRBV12-4 with TRBJ2-7; maybe TRBD1 (6 bases). CDR3 size: 16 residues. Trimming took 5 bases from V and 5 from J, leaving 22 bases between them. CDR3 DNA sequence: TGTGCCAGCAGTATAGGACCCGGGACACCTTCCCACGAGCAGTACTTC. As protein: CASSIGPGTPSHEQYF.

This clonotype was recorded at least ten times. The rearrangement joins TRBV6-1 to TRBJ2-5, with D unclear. The CDR3 has 15 amino acids. Germline CDR1 reads MNHNS; CDR2 reads SASEGT. Deletions cut 7 bases from V and 4 bases from J, with 19 bases between. CDR3 bases: TGTGCCAGCAAACTGACGGACGCTTGGGCAGAGACCCAGTACTTC. The encoded protein is CASKLTDAWAETQYF.